The sequence of this TCR beta chain was determined in a study of OX40 agonist ivuxolimab in advanced cancers. Study-wide context: Ivuxolimab, an antibody acting as an agonist of OX40 (CD134), was used to treat patients. Study-wide results and limits: CD8+ T cells showed, on average, more clonal expansion than CD4+ cells.

On this clone: Its antigen is unknown.

The CDR3 runs to 14 residues. V was clipped by 0 bases and J by 8 bases; unmatched bases: 6. CDR1 SGHTS and CDR2 YDEGEE come from the germline V gene. Samples were taken at baseline and on day 1 of cycles 4 and 7. Some clones are missing from TCRdb's copy, which holds only in-frame ones; the method was immunoSEQ multiplex PCR. The profile shows 45,000 to 55,000 clones, approximately 80% of them singletons. Sample: CD4+ or CD8+ T cells sorted from blood, taken in a trial of the OX40 agonist ivuxolimab. The clonotype comes from an adult with an advanced solid tumor such as melanoma, head and neck, liver or kidney cancer. The chain joins TRBV5-8 to TRBJ1-1; TRBD1 aligns across 8 bases. The CDR3 sequence is CASSLDGTGWEAFF. Here the CDR3 DNA reads TGTGCCAGCAGCTTGGACGGGACAGGCTGGGAAGCTTTCTTT.